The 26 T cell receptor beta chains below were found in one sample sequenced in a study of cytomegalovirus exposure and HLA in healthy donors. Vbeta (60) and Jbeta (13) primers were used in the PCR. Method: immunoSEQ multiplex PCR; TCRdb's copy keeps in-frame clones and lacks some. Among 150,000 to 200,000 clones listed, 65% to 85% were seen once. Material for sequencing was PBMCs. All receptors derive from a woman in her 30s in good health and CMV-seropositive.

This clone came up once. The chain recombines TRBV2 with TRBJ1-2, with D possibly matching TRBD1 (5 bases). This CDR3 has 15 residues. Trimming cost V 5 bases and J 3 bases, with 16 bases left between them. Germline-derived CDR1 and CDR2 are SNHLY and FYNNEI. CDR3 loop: CASSTTDPWDYGYTF. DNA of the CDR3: TGTGCCAGCAGTACGACAGACCCTTGGGACTATGGCTACACCTTC.

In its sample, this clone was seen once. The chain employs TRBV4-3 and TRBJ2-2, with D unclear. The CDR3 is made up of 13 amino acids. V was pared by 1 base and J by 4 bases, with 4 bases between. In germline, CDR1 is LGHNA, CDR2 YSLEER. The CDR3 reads CASSQGGTGELFF. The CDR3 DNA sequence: TGCGCCAGCAGCCAAGGAGGCACCGGGGAGCTGTTTTTT.

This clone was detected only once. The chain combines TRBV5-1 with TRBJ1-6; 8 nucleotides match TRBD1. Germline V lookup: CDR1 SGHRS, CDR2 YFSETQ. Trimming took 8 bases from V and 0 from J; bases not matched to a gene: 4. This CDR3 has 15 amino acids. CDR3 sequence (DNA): TGCGCCAGTCGACAGGGGAGCTCCTATAATTCACCCCTCCACTTT. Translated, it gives CASRQGSSYNSPLHF.

In DNA, the CDR3 is TGTGCCAGCAGCAACAGACTAGCGGGCACACTATACGAGCAGTACTTC. As protein: CASSNRLAGTLYEQYF. The chain joins TRBV5-4 to TRBJ2-7, with TRBD2 matching 10 bases. Germline lookup yields CDR1 SGHNT and CDR2 YYREEE (reference sequence). The ends lost 4 bases at V and 4 bases at J; junction bases unmatched: 11. The CDR3 runs 16 residues.

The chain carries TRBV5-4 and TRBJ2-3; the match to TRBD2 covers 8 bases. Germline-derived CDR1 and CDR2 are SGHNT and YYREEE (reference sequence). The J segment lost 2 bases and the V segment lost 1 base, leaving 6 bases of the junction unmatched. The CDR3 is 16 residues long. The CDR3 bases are TGTGCCAGCAGCTTGCCTCTAGCGGGCTTCACAGATACGCAGTATTTT. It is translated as CASSLPLAGFTDTQYF.

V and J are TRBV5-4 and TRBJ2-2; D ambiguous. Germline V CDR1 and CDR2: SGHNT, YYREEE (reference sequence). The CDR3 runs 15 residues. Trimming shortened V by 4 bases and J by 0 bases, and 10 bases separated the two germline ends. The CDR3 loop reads CASSSELANTGELFF. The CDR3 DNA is TGTGCCAGCAGCAGCGAGCTTGCGAACACCGGGGAGCTGTTTTTT.

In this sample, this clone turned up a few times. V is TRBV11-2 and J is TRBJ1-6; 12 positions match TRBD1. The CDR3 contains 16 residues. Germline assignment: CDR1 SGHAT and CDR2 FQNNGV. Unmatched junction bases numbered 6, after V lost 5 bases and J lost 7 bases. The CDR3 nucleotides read TGTGCCAGCAGCCGCCGGGACAGGGGGCCGAATTCACCCCTCCACTTT. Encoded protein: CASSRRDRGPNSPLHF. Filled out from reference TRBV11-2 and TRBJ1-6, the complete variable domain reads EAGVAQSPRYKIIEKRQSVAFWCNPISGHATLYWYQQILGQGPKLLIQFQNNGVVDDSQLPKDRFSAERLKGVDSTLKIQPAKLEDSAVYLCASSRRDRGPNSPLHFGNGTRLTVT.

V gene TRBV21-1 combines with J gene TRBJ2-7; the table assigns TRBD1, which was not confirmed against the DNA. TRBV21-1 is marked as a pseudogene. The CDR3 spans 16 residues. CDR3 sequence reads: CASSKSQGLLSYEQYF. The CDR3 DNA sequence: TGTGCCAGCAGCAAATCGCAGGGGTTACTCTCCTACGAGCAGTACTTC.

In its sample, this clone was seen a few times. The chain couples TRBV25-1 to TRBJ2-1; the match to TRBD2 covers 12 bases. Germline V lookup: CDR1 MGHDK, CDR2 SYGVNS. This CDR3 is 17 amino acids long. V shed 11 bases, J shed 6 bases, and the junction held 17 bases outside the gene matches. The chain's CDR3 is CAQAVASGGAGSNEQFF. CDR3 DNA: TGTGCCCAAGCAGTGGCTAGCGGGGGGGCCGGTTCCAATGAGCAGTTCTTC.

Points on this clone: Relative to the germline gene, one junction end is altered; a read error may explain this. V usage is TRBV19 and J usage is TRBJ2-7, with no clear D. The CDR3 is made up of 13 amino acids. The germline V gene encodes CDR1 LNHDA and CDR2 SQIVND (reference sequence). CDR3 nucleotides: TGTGCCAGTAGTATCAATTCCCGGTTTTCTCCCCTCTTC. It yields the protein CASSINSRFSPLF.

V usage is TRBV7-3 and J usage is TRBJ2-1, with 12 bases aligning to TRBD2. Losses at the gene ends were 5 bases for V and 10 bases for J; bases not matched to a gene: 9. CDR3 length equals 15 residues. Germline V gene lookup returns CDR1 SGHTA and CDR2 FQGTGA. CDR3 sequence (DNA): TGTGCCAGCAGCCTCCTAGTGACTAGCGGGGGAGAGCAGTTCTTC. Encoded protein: CASSLLVTSGGEQFF.

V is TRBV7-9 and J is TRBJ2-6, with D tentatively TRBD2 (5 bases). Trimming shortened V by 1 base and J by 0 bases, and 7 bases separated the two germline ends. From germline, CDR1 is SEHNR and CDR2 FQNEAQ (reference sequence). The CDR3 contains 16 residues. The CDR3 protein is CASSLGGISGANVLTF. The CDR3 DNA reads TGTGCCAGCAGCTTAGGAGGGATCTCTGGGGCCAACGTCCTGACTTTC.

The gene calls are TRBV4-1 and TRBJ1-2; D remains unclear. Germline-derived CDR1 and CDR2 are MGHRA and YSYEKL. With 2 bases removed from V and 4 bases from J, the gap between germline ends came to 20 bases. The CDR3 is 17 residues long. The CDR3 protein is CASSQHQNVGVSYGYTF. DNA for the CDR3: TGCGCCAGCAGCCAACACCAAAACGTCGGGGTATCCTATGGCTACACCTTC.

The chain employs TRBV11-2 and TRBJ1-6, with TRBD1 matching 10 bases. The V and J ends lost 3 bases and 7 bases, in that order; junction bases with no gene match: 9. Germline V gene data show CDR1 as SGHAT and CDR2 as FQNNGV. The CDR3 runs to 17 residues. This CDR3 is CASSFGTGAAKNSPLHF. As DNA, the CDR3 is TGTGCCAGCAGCTTCGGGACAGGGGCGGCTAAGAATTCACCCCTCCACTTT.

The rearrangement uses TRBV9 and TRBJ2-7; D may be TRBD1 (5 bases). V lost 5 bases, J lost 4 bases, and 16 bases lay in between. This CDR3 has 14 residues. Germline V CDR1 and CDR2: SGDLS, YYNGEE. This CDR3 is CASSQKGIGYEQYF. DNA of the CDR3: TGTGCCAGCAGTCAAAAGGGGATAGGTTACGAGCAGTACTTC.

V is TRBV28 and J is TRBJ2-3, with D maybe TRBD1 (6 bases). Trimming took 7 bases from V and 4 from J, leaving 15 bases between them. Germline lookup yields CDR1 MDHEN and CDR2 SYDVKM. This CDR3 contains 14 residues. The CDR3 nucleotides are TGTGCCAGCATCGAGGACAGCGGCCCAGATACGCAGTATTTT. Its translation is CASIEDSGPDTQYF.

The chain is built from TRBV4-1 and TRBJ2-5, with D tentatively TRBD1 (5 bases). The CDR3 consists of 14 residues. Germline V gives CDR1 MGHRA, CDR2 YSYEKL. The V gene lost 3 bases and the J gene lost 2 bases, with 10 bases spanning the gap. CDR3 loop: CASSHSGHQETQYF. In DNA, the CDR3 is TGCGCCAGCAGCCATTCCGGACATCAAGAGACCCAGTACTTC.

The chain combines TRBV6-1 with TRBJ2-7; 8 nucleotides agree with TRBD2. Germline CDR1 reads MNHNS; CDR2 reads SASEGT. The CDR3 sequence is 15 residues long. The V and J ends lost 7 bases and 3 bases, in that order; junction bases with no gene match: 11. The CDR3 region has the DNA TGTGCCAGCAATCCAAGCGGGAGCGAAAACTACGAGCAGTACTTC. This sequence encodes CASNPSGSENYEQYF.

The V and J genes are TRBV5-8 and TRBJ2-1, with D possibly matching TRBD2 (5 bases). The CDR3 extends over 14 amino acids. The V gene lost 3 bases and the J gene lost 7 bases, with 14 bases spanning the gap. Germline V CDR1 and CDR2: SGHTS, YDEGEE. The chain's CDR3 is CASSSGLIQNEQFF. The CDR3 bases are TGTGCCAGCAGCTCCGGACTGATACAGAATGAGCAGTTCTTC. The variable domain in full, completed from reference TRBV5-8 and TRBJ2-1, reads EAGVTQSPTHLIKTRGQQATLRCSPISGHTSVYWYQQALGLGLQFLLWYDEGEERNRGNFPPRFSGRQFPNYSSELNVNALELEDSALYLCASSSGLIQNEQFFGPGTRLTVL.

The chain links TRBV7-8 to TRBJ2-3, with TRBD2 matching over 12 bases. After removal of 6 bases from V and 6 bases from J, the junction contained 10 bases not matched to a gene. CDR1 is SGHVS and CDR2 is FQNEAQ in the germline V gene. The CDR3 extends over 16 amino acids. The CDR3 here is CASSSRLAGVADTQYF. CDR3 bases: TGTGCCAGCAGTTCCCGACTAGCGGGAGTAGCGGATACGCAGTATTTT.

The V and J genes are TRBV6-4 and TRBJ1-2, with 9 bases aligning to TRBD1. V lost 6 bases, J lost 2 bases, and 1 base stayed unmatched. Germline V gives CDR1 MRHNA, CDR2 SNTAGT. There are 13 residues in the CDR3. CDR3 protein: CASRGTGNYGYTF. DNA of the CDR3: TGTGCCAGCAGGGGGACAGGGAACTATGGCTACACCTTC.

The CDR3 spells CASSPGQDTEAFF. The DNA for the CDR3 is TGTGCCAGCTCCCCGGGACAGGACACTGAAGCTTTCTTT. The chain uses TRBV18 and TRBJ1-1, with 8 bases aligning to TRBD1. The CDR3 is 13 residues long. Germline V CDR1 and CDR2: KGHSH, LQKENI. Trimming removed 6 bases from V and 3 bases from J; junction bases left unmatched: 3.

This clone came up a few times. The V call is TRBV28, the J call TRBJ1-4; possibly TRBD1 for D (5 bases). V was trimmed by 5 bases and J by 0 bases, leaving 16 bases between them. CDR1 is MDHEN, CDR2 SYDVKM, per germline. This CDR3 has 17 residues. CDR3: CASSTDSALATNEKLFF. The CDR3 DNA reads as TGTGCCAGCAGTACTGACAGTGCCCTTGCAACTAATGAAAAACTGTTTTTT. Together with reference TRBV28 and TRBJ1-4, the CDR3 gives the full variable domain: DVKVTQSSRYLVKRTGEKVFLECVQDMDHENMFWYRQDPGLGLRLIYFSYDVKMKEKGDIPEGYSVSREKKERFSLILESASTNQTSMYLCASSTDSALATNEKLFFGSGTQLSVL.

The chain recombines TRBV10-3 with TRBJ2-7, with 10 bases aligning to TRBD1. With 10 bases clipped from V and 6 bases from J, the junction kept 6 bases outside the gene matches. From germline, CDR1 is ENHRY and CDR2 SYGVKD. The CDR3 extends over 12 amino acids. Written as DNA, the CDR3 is TGTGCCACCGGGACAGGGGTTGCCGAGCAGTACTTC. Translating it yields CATGTGVAEQYF.

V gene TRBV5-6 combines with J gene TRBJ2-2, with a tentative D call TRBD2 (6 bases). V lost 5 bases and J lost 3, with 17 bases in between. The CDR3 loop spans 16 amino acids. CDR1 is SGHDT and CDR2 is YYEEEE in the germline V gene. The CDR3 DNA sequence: TGTGCCAGCAGACCGATCGGGGGAACGGACACCGGGGAGCTGTTTTTT. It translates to CASRPIGGTDTGELFF.

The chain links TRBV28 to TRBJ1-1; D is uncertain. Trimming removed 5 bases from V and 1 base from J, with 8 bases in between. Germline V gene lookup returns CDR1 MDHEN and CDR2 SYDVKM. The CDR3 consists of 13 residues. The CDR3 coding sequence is TGTGCCAGCAGTGAACGGGAGAACACTGAAGCTTTCTTT. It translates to CASSERENTEAFF.